The next 32 T cell receptor beta chains were all read from a single sample in a study of T cells in Graves' hyperthyroidism and ophthalmopathy. RNA transcripts yielded amplified TCR beta CDR3 regions. Primed by the HTBI set, a first-round RT-PCR was run on the TCR CDR3. TCRdb used MiXCR to reprocess the multiplex PCR reads, holding one entry per CDR3 protein. This repertoire shows around 340,000 distinct CDR3 sequences, around 18% found once; its top ten account for about a sixth. Input material: blood. The receptors were sampled from a middle-aged woman with Graves' ophthalmopathy.

This clonotype was counted ten times or more. The chain combines TRBV11-2 with TRBJ2-2; TRBD1 might be the D (6 bases). This CDR3 region has 15 residues. The germline V gene encodes CDR1 SGHAT and CDR2 FQNNGV. Trimming pared 3 bases from V and 10 bases from J, leaving 18 bases between. The CDR3 DNA reads as TGTGCCAGCAGCTTGGTTCCCACAGGGTTCGAGGAGCTGTTTTTT. It encodes CASSLVPTGFEELFF.

This clonotype was seen ten or more times. V gene TRBV20-1 combines with J gene TRBJ2-7; D is unresolved. The V end was cut by 1 base, the J end by 2 bases, with 9 bases between. CDR1 is DFQATT, CDR2 SNEGSKA, per germline (reference sequence). The CDR3 is 13 residues long. The CDR3 loop is CSARGRLAYEQYF. CDR3 in DNA: TGCAGTGCTAGAGGGCGGCTAGCCTACGAGCAGTACTTC.

Ten or more counts support this clonotype. The chain employs TRBV29-1 and TRBJ1-6; 9 bases fit TRBD1. The germline V gene has CDR1 SQVTM and CDR2 ANQGSEA. Trimming cost V 6 bases and J 6 bases; bases outside gene matches: 6. The CDR3 has 14 amino acids. CDR3 sequence reads: CSVRTGASNSPLHF. The CDR3 DNA reads TGCAGCGTGCGGACAGGGGCGAGTAATTCACCCCTCCACTTT. Supplemented by reference TRBV29-1 and TRBJ1-6, the full variable domain reads SAVISQKPSRDICQRGTSLTIQCQVDSQVTMMFWYRQQPGQSLTLIATANQGSEATYESGFVIDKFPISRPNLTFSTLTVSNMSPEDSSIYLCSVRTGASNSPLHFGNGTRLTVT.

This clonotype was picked up many times. The CDR3 here is CASSRAPVAGGGTGELFF. CDR3 sequence (DNA): TGTGCCAGCAGTCGCGCGCCGGTAGCGGGAGGGGGCACCGGGGAGCTGTTTTTT. The chain has TRBV12-3 or TRBV12-4 and TRBJ2-2, with 11 bases matching TRBD2. This CDR3 is built from 18 residues. V dropped 5 bases and J dropped 4; count of bases not matched to a gene: 12.

The rearrangement links TRBV5-1 to TRBJ2-5; TRBD2 might be the D (5 bases). The CDR3 has 15 residues. Per germline, CDR1 SGHRS and CDR2 YFSETQ. Trimming removed 5 bases at V and 4 bases at J, with 18 bases between. This CDR3 is CASRASGFAGETQYF. CDR3 bases: TGCGCCAGCAGGGCCTCGGGGTTTGCCGGAGAGACCCAGTACTTC.

This chain links TRBV6-1 with TRBJ1-1, with D possibly matching TRBD1 (6 bases). Per the germline V gene, CDR1 is MNHNS and CDR2 is SASEGT. CDR3 length: 13 amino acids. Deletions cut 0 bases from V and 11 bases from J, with 13 bases between. The CDR3 DNA sequence: TGTGCCAGCAGTGAAGCGGGAAACAGGGTGGCTTTCTTT. Protein product: CASSEAGNRVAFF.

Regarding this clonotype: Relative to the germline gene, one junction end is altered; a read error may explain this. The genes are TRBV12-3 or TRBV12-4 and TRBJ2-5, with 9 bases identical to TRBD2. The CDR3 is 14 residues long. The CDR3 spells CTSSTTSGKETQYF. As DNA, the CDR3 is TGTACCAGCAGTACGACTAGCGGCAAAGAGACCCAGTACTTC.

This clonotype occurred many times. The chain is built from TRBV30 and TRBJ1-5; weak D call: TRBD1 (5 bases). Per germline, CDR1 GTSNPN and CDR2 SVGIG (reference sequence). This CDR3 is built from 14 residues. Trimming took off 2 bases at V and 7 bases at J, with 15 bases between the two ends. In nucleotides, the CDR3 is TGTGCCTGGAGTCCACCAGGGTCGGGGCAGCCCCAGCATTTT. Translation: CAWSPPGSGQPQHF.

In its sample, this clonotype was seen many times. This rearrangement joins TRBV27 to TRBJ1-2; weak D call: TRBD1 (5 bases). The germline gives CDR1 MNHEY, CDR2 SMNVEV (reference sequence). This CDR3 contains 14 residues. The V gene lost 4 bases and the J gene lost 4 bases, with 13 bases spanning the gap. The CDR3 DNA is TGTGCCAGCAGTTCGACCACAGGATTCTATGGCTACACCTTC. Protein sequence: CASSSTTGFYGYTF.

This clonotype was counted many times. The chain employs TRBV12-3 or TRBV12-4 and TRBJ1-1; 7 bases line up with TRBD1. J was trimmed by 6 bases and V by 6 bases; bases with no gene match: 13. The CDR3 consists of 15 residues. CDR3 sequence reads: CASSRRQGRSAEAFF. The CDR3 region has the DNA TGTGCCAGCAGCCGGCGACAGGGAAGGTCGGCTGAAGCTTTCTTT.

This clonotype was seen at least ten times. The gene calls are TRBV11-3 and TRBJ2-7, with TRBD2 identical over 8 bases. This CDR3 comprises 16 residues. V shed 4 bases and J 4 bases; nucleotides not matched to a gene: 12. Germline assignment: CDR1 SGHNT and CDR2 YENEEA. For the CDR3, the DNA is TGTGCCAGCAGCTCGGGGGGTAAGCGGGAGAGATACGAGCAGTACTTC. This gives the protein CASSSGGKRERYEQYF.

At least ten counts were recorded for this clonotype. A much bigger clone sits one base away, suggesting this may be a read error. The chain uses TRBV29-1 and TRBJ1-1, with D perhaps TRBD1 (6 bases). Germline loops: CDR1 SQVTM, CDR2 ANQGSEA. The CDR3 totals 13 residues. The CDR3 nucleotides are TGCGGCGCAACAGGGACGTGGAACACTGAAGCTTTCTTT. It encodes CGATGTWNTEAFF.

As for this clonotype: A much larger clone is a single base away; this may be a read error. This chain joins TRBV6-1 and TRBJ2-3; the D is unclear. The germline V and J ends were trimmed by 6 bases and 5 bases, with 18 bases remaining between them. This CDR3 region has 15 residues. Germline-derived CDR1 and CDR2 are MNHNS and SASEGT. CDR3 amino acids: CASSAASSGVDTQYF. The CDR3 DNA sequence: TGTGCCAGCAGCGCCGCGTCGTCTGGCGTAGATACGCAGTATTTT.

This clonotype was recorded at least ten times. The chain couples TRBV2 to TRBJ2-5, with a possible D match to TRBD2 (5 bases). Germline V lookup: CDR1 SNHLY, CDR2 FYNNEI. The ends were cut back, 7 bases at V and 2 bases at J, with 8 bases in the middle. CDR3 length: 12 amino acids. The CDR3 DNA follows: TGTGCCAGCAAGAGGGATCAAGAGACCCAGTACTTC. Translating it yields CASKRDQETQYF.

This clonotype was found many times. The chain employs TRBV29-1 and TRBJ1-1, with TRBD1 as a possible D gene (6 bases). Per germline, CDR1 SQVTM and CDR2 ANQGSEA. The CDR3 consists of 13 residues. The V gene lost 6 bases and the J gene lost 1 base, with 12 bases spanning the gap. CDR3 nucleotide sequence: TGCAGCGTAACCAGGGGCTGGAACACTGAAGCTTTCTTT. Translation: CSVTRGWNTEAFF.

This clonotype was seen ten or more times. At one end the junction does not follow the germline gene, possibly because of a read error. The V call is TRBV10-2, the J call TRBJ1-1; D is perhaps TRBD1 (5 bases). CDR1 and CDR2 from the germline V gene are WSHSY and SAAADI. This CDR3 region has 14 residues. In DNA form, the CDR3 reads TGCGCCAGCAGTGAGTCGCCGGGGCCCGCTGAAGCTCTCTTT. It codes for CASSESPGPAEALF.

This clonotype has at least ten counts. The CDR3 DNA sequence: TGCAGTGGGAAAGGCGGGCCGTGGGACACCATATATTTT. It encodes CSGKGGPWDTIYF. This sequence joins TRBV20-1 and TRBJ1-3; D gene ambiguous. Trimming removed 7 bases from V and 8 bases from J, with 18 bases in between. Germline V gene lookup returns CDR1 DFQATT and CDR2 SNEGSKA (reference sequence). There are 13 residues in the CDR3.

This clonotype was found many times. The chain recombines TRBV3-1 with TRBJ1-5; D call uncertain. In germline, CDR1 is LGHDT, CDR2 YNNKEL (reference sequence). CDR3 length: 15 residues. V lost 4 bases and J 2 bases, leaving 12 bases between the germline ends. CDR3 loop: CASSPNFQGNQPQHF. The CDR3, as DNA: TGTGCCAGCAGCCCGAATTTTCAAGGCAATCAGCCCCAGCATTTT.

This clonotype was observed at least ten times. The V call is TRBV12-3 or TRBV12-4, the J call TRBJ2-1; 8 nucleotides line up with TRBD2. This CDR3 spans 16 amino acids. With V trimmed by 6 bases and J by 4 bases, 11 bases remained unmatched. The CDR3 loop reads CASRITGTSGYNEQFF. The CDR3 region has the DNA TGTGCCAGCAGAATCACCGGTACTAGCGGATACAATGAGCAGTTCTTC.

This clonotype was detected ten times or more. The J gene is TRBJ2-7, the V gene TRBV25-1, with 8 bases lining up with TRBD1. J was trimmed by 0 bases and V by 6 bases; bases with no gene match: 7. This CDR3 has 15 residues. The germline V gene has CDR1 MGHDK and CDR2 SYGVNS. CDR3 sequence (DNA): TGTGCCAGCAGACCCGCCGGGACAGGCTCCTACGAGCAGTACTTC. Protein: CASRPAGTGSYEQYF.

J is TRBJ2-7 and V is TRBV4-1; 7 nucleotides agree with TRBD2. V was pared by 4 bases and J by 6 bases, with 6 bases of the junction left unmatched. This CDR3 contains 13 residues. Looked up from germline, CDR1 is MGHRA and CDR2 is YSYEKL. CDR3 amino acids: CASSPDWGGEQYF. The CDR3 DNA follows: TGCGCCAGCAGCCCGGACTGGGGGGGCGAGCAGTACTTC.

Many counts were recorded for this clonotype. J is TRBJ2-6 and V is TRBV5-1; 7 bases align to TRBD1. The CDR3 spans 17 residues. Germline V lookup: CDR1 SGHRS, CDR2 YFSETQ. With 4 bases clipped from V and 0 bases from J, the junction kept 7 bases outside the gene matches. The CDR3 sequence is CASSHRTGNSGANVLTF. The CDR3 coding sequence is TGCGCCAGCAGCCACCGGACAGGCAACTCTGGGGCCAACGTCCTGACTTTC. The full variable domain, with the rest looked up from reference TRBV5-1 and TRBJ2-6, is KAGVTQTPRYLIKTRGQQVTLSCSPISGHRSVSWYQQTPGQGLQFLFEYFSETQRNKGNFPGRFSGRQFSNSRSEMNVSTLELGDSALYLCASSHRTGNSGANVLTFGAGSRLTVL.

The chain employs TRBV20-1 and TRBJ2-5; D is ambiguous. In germline, CDR1 is DFQATT, CDR2 SNEGSKA (reference sequence). V shed 2 bases and J shed 5 bases, with 9 bases lying between them. CDR3 size: 12 residues. The CDR3 coding sequence is TGCAGTGCTAGAAGTAAGGGCGAGACCCAGTACTTC. The encoded protein is CSARSKGETQYF.

At least ten counts were recorded for this clonotype. The chain recombines TRBV19 with TRBJ2-3; D uncertain. Germline assignment: CDR1 LNHDA and CDR2 SQIVND (reference sequence). Trimming left V 8 bases short and J 0 bases short, with 9 bases between. There are 13 residues in the CDR3. The CDR3 reads CASARVSTDTQYF. The CDR3 DNA reads as TGTGCCAGTGCCCGGGTTAGCACAGATACGCAGTATTTT.

At least ten counts were recorded for this clonotype. The rearrangement links TRBV3-1 to TRBJ2-7; 9 bases agree with TRBD2. V lost 3 bases, J lost 6 bases, and 6 bases stayed unmatched. From germline, CDR1 is LGHDT and CDR2 YNNKEL (reference sequence). The length of the CDR3 is 14 residues. CDR3 nucleotide sequence: TGTGCCAGCAGCCAGACTAGCGGATTGTTCGAGCAGTACTTC. Translation gives CASSQTSGLFEQYF.

This clonotype was counted many times. The rearrangement links TRBV7-2 to TRBJ2-4; D is unclear. The CDR3 covers 14 residues. V lost 5 bases to trimming and J lost 2 bases, with 10 bases between them. Germline CDR1 SGHTA, CDR2 FQGNSA. CDR3 in DNA: TGTGCCAGCAGCCCCGCTACCACCAAAAACATTCAGTACTTC. Translating gives CASSPATTKNIQYF.

The chain links TRBV29-1 to TRBJ2-5; tentative D call: TRBD2 (6 bases). Germline V CDR1 and CDR2: SQVTM, ANQGSEA. This CDR3 is built from 12 residues. The V end lost 5 bases, the J end lost 5 bases, and 12 bases lay between the germline ends. CDR3 residues: CSVRRREETQYF. The CDR3 region has the DNA TGCAGCGTTCGGAGGAGGGAGGAGACCCAGTACTTC.

This clonotype has at least ten counts. The V gene is TRBV19, the J gene TRBJ1-6; 7 positions agree with TRBD1. Germline trimming cut 10 bases from V and 8 bases from J; bases unmatched to any gene: 8. The CDR3 covers 13 residues. Germline-derived CDR1 and CDR2 are LNHDA and SQIVND (reference sequence). CDR3 bases: TGTGCCATCCCCGGGACAGTACATTCACCCCTCCACTTT. Translated, it gives CAIPGTVHSPLHF.

This clonotype was found many times. J is TRBJ2-7 and V is TRBV12-3 or TRBV12-4, with TRBD2 identical over 9 bases. The trim removed 6 bases at V and 9 bases at J, leaving 9 bases unmatched. The CDR3 runs 13 residues. CDR3 in DNA: TGTGCCAGCAGCTTTAGCGGGAGTGACTGGCAGTACTTC. Translation: CASSFSGSDWQYF.

In this sample, this clonotype turned up many times. This chain joins TRBV6-5 and TRBJ1-5; D call uncertain. The V and J ends lost 0 bases and 5 bases respectively, with 8 bases between them. The germline V gene has CDR1 MNHEY and CDR2 SVGAGI. This CDR3 spans 14 amino acids. CDR3 coding DNA: TGTGCCAGCAGTTACTCGACTCGGGATCAGCCCCAGCATTTT. It specifies CASSYSTRDQPQHF.

DNA for the CDR3: TGTGCCAGCTCACCGGTAGAGAAAGAGACCCAGTACTTC. This gives the protein CASSPVEKETQYF. The chain couples TRBV18 to TRBJ2-5; unclear D gene. Germline CDR1 is KGHSH and CDR2 is LQKENI. The CDR3 totals 13 residues. Trimming removed 3 bases from V and 3 bases from J, with 8 bases in between.

This clonotype was recorded many times. This chain uses TRBV6-1 with TRBJ2-5, with 14 nucleotides matching TRBD2. CDR1 is MNHNS, CDR2 SASEGT, per germline. The V gene end was trimmed by 9 bases and the J gene end by 4 bases; junction bases not matched to a gene: 16. This CDR3 region has 18 residues. CDR3 protein: CASSLATSGRAFGETQYF. The CDR3 DNA reads as TGTGCCAGTAGCCTAGCGACTAGCGGGAGGGCCTTCGGAGAGACCCAGTACTTC.